Each of the 12 T cell receptor beta chains below was sequenced from the same sample in a study of blood T cell repertoires in COVID-19. Profiling relied on immunoSEQ multiplex PCR, and the TCRdb table lists in-frame clones only, not all of them. The sample comprises approximately 300,000 clones, around nine tenths of which are singletons, and around 0.8% rests with the top ten. The sample was peripheral blood. The source is a man under 40 with acute or convalescent COVID-19.

V and J are TRBV11-2 and TRBJ2-5; 11 nucleotides match TRBD2. Germline V gene lookup returns CDR1 SGHAT and CDR2 FQNNGV. V gave up 6 bases and J gave up 4 bases; unmatched junction bases: 10. This CDR3 comprises 16 residues. The CDR3 bases are TGTGCCAGCAGGAAAAATAGCGGGGGGGCCCGAGAGACCCAGTACTTC. This translates into CASRKNSGGARETQYF. The variable domain in full, completed from reference TRBV11-2 and TRBJ2-5, reads EAGVAQSPRYKIIEKRQSVAFWCNPISGHATLYWYQQILGQGPKLLIQFQNNGVVDDSQLPKDRFSAERLKGVDSTLKIQPAKLEDSAVYLCASRKNSGGARETQYFGPGTRLLVL.

The gene calls are TRBV7-3 and TRBJ2-2; 7 bases map to TRBD1. Germline V gives CDR1 SGHTA, CDR2 FQGTGA. There are 16 residues in the CDR3. Trimming cost V 4 bases and J 0 bases; bases outside gene matches: 5. The CDR3 is CASSSIGGTNTGELFF. The CDR3 nucleotides read TGTGCCAGCAGCTCAATAGGGGGCACGAACACCGGGGAGCTGTTTTTT.

This clone came up once. This sequence joins TRBV28 and TRBJ2-1; D remains unclear. From germline, CDR1 is MDHEN and CDR2 SYDVKM. This CDR3 comprises 13 residues. Trimming cost V 3 bases and J 0 bases, with 3 bases left between them. CDR3 in DNA: TGTGCCAGCAGTTTCAGCTCCTACAATGAGCAGTTCTTC. Protein product: CASSFSSYNEQFF.

As regards this clone: Distinct nucleotide sequences in the sample also encode this CDR3. This chain links TRBV28 with TRBJ1-5; D is ambiguous. This CDR3 is 15 amino acids long. Per the germline V gene, CDR1 is MDHEN and CDR2 is SYDVKM. Trimming took off 2 bases at V and 0 bases at J, with 8 bases between the two ends. DNA of the CDR3: TGTGCCAGCAGTTTAGGGCAGGCTAGCAATCAGCCCCAGCATTTT. This gives the protein CASSLGQASNQPQHF. Supplemented by reference TRBV28 and TRBJ1-5, the full variable domain reads DVKVTQSSRYLVKRTGEKVFLECVQDMDHENMFWYRQDPGLGLRLIYFSYDVKMKEKGDIPEGYSVSREKKERFSLILESASTNQTSMYLCASSLGQASNQPQHFGDGTRLSIL.

V is TRBV2 and J is TRBJ2-7; D gene unclear. The CDR3 runs 12 residues. CDR1 SNHLY and CDR2 FYNNEI come from the germline V gene. The ends were cut back, 6 bases at V and 3 bases at J, with 9 bases in the middle. Written as DNA, the CDR3 is TGTGCCAGCAGCCTGCGCCGCTACGAGCAGTACTTC. It is translated as CASSLRRYEQYF.

In this sample, this clone turned up once. This chain joins TRBV18 and TRBJ1-3, with 7 positions matching TRBD1. This CDR3 region has 15 residues. Germline assignment: CDR1 KGHSH and CDR2 LQKENI. The V segment lost 3 bases and the J segment 4 bases; nucleotides outside the gene matches: 6. DNA of the CDR3: TGTGCCAGCTCACCCCCCACGGGACAGGGAAACACCATATATTTT. It is translated as CASSPPTGQGNTIYF.

The chain recombines TRBV29-1 with TRBJ2-7, with TRBD2 as a possible D gene (6 bases). This CDR3 spans 13 amino acids. CDR1 and CDR2 from the germline V gene are SQVTM and ANQGSEA. The V end was cut by 7 bases, the J end by 0 bases, with 13 bases between. The CDR3, as DNA: TGCAGCGCCCGGGACTCCCACTCCTACGAGCAGTACTTC. Translated: CSARDSHSYEQYF.

This chain links TRBV14 with TRBJ2-3; no clear D. Trimming left V 4 bases short and J 2 bases short, with 19 bases between. The CDR3 contains 17 residues. Germline CDR1 is SGHDN and CDR2 is FVKESK. The CDR3 DNA reads as TGTGCCAGCAGCCTGATTTCGAGTCTACAGATCACAGATACGCAGTATTTT. Its protein product is CASSLISSLQITDTQYF.

The gene calls are TRBV6-5 and TRBJ1-6, with D possibly TRBD1 on 5 matching bases. The germline V gene encodes CDR1 MNHEY and CDR2 SVGAGI. The CDR3 has 12 residues. Trimming removed 0 bases at V and 13 bases at J, with 7 bases between. The CDR3 bases are TGTGCCAGCAGTTACTCTCAGGGCCCCCTCCACTTT. Translated, it gives CASSYSQGPLHF.

This rearrangement joins TRBV28 to TRBJ1-2, with D tentatively TRBD1 (5 bases). V dropped 4 bases and J dropped 2 bases, with 17 bases sitting between them. The CDR3 has 16 residues. CDR1 MDHEN and CDR2 SYDVKM come from the germline V gene. Here the CDR3 reads CASSSLRQSLNYGYTF. The CDR3 nucleotides are TGTGCCAGCAGTTCCCTAAGACAGAGTCTCAACTATGGCTACACCTTC.

The chain joins TRBV28 to TRBJ1-2; D might be TRBD1 (5 bases). The CDR3 is made up of 14 amino acids. Germline V CDR1 and CDR2: MDHEN, SYDVKM. The germline V and J ends were trimmed by 3 bases and 4 bases, with 12 bases remaining between them. The CDR3 is CASSFRGLSYGYTF. The CDR3 region has the DNA TGTGCCAGCAGTTTTAGGGGTTTGAGCTATGGCTACACCTTC.

The chain uses TRBV29-1 and TRBJ2-1, with D possibly matching TRBD2 (6 bases). The V gene lost 6 bases and the J gene lost 8 bases, with 14 bases spanning the gap. The CDR3 is 12 residues long. Germline V CDR1 and CDR2: SQVTM, ANQGSEA. The CDR3 reads CSVLTSIDEQFF. In nucleotides, the CDR3 is TGCAGCGTGCTAACTAGCATCGATGAGCAGTTCTTC.